This T cell receptor beta chain derives from a study of blood T cell repertoires in COVID-19. Study-wide background: T cells, B-cell-depleted T cells, or PBMCs provided the cDNA or gDNA that served as material.

In the original processing: Amplification with reference gene primers provided the estimates of nucleated cell counts. The protocol was immunoSEQ multiplex PCR, while the TCRdb copy is restricted to in-frame clones and leaves out a portion. The DNA was the basis for D and trimming; V, J and clone size are from that table. This sample has more than 70,000 clones, with 86% found just once. Germline V CDR1 and CDR2: MNHEY, SVGAGI. The CDR3 covers 14 residues. The V gene lost 4 bases and the J gene lost 0 bases, with 7 bases spanning the gap. The sample consisted of peripheral blood. The chain links TRBV6-5 to TRBJ1-3; D unclear. The sequence was collected from a man aged 45 to 65 with active or convalescent COVID-19. The CDR3 loop reads CASSSTFSGNTIYF. The CDR3 DNA reads TGTGCCAGCAGTTCGACTTTCTCTGGAAACACCATATATTTT.